The sequence of this T cell receptor beta chain was determined in a study of control samples from healthy donors and cancer patients. The CDR3 totals 14 residues. Trimming pared 1 base from V and 1 base from J, leaving 8 bases between. Germline V CDR1 and CDR2: SGDLS, YYNGEE. Clones were sequenced by immunoSEQ multiplex PCR, and TCRdb holds only the in-frame ones, with some missing. In the table there are about 150,000 clones, 94% of which are singletons. Sequencing was performed on blood. This chain connects TRBV9 to TRBJ1-1; maybe TRBD1 (5 bases). The sequence came from a woman between 18 and 30 years old in good health. The CDR3, as DNA: TGTGCCAGCAGCGTACTGGGGCAGAACACTGAAGCTTTCTTT. This gives the protein CASSVLGQNTEAFF.